This T cell receptor beta chain was obtained from a study of regulatory T cells in long-lasting Graves disease. Combining iRepertoire HTBI primers with Arm-PCR of CDR3 regions, the authors built TCR beta libraries. TCRdb reprocessed the multiplex PCR reads via MiXCR and lists one record per CDR3 protein. The sample includes roughly 400,000 distinct CDR3 sequences, over 20% of them seen just once. The CDR3 is 14 residues long. Trimming cost V 5 bases and J 6 bases; bases outside gene matches: 6. Indicated time point: persistent/refractory GD, antithyroid drugs over 5 years with positive TRAb. PBMCs provided the RNA from which the TCR library was made. This clonotype has ten or more counts.

Sequencing used peripheral blood mononuclear cells (PBMCs), obtained when the disease was refractory, from a patient treated with antithyroid drugs. This clonotype originated in a female donor with Graves disease. The rearrangement links TRBV12-3 or TRBV12-4 to TRBJ1-4; 7 positions agree with TRBD1. CDR3: CASSRGQTDEKLFF. In DNA form, the CDR3 reads TGTGCCAGCAGTCGGGGACAGACTGATGAAAAACTGTTTTTT.